These 21 T cell receptor beta chains came from one sample sequenced in a study of T cell repertoires in cytomegalovirus infection. These receptors' targets are unknown. Each CDR3 protein is one row after TCRdb ran MiXCR on the reads. The sample contains around 200,000 distinct CDR3 sequences, approximately 40% of which appear only once. The sample here was CD8+ T cells from cultured PBMCs, taken from culture after CMV antigen stimulation. Receptors were obtained from a human donor in good health (CMV status not recorded). Some clones in this sample may be carry-over from other donors' samples.

The chain uses TRBV7-9 and TRBJ2-7, with D possibly TRBD1 on 5 matching bases. CDR3 length: 14 residues. Trimming pared 5 bases from V and 2 bases from J, leaving 13 bases between. Germline-derived CDR1 and CDR2 are SEHNR and FQNEAQ (reference sequence). CDR3 DNA sequence: TGTGCCAGCAGCACTACAGGCGTTGCCTACGAGCAGTACTTC. This encodes CASSTTGVAYEQYF.

The chain recombines TRBV19 with TRBJ2-1; D is undetermined. V was pared by 8 bases and J by 0 bases, with 14 bases between. The CDR3 loop spans 15 amino acids. The germline CDR1 and CDR2 sequences are LNHDA and SQIVND (reference sequence). CDR3 in DNA: TGTGCCAGTTCTAGGTCCAGCAGCTCCTACAATGAGCAGTTCTTC. The encoded protein is CASSRSSSSYNEQFF.

The rearrangement joins TRBV20-1 to TRBJ2-7, with D maybe TRBD1 (5 bases). V was shortened by 1 base and J by 0 bases, with 10 bases between the two germline ends. This CDR3 is built from 14 residues. CDR1 DFQATT and CDR2 SNEGSKA come from the germline V gene (reference sequence). The CDR3 DNA sequence: TGCAGTGCTAGAGCGGACACCGGCTCCTACGAGCAGTACTTC. It codes for CSARADTGSYEQYF.

Only one count was recorded for this clonotype. The chain combines TRBV7-3 with TRBJ2-2; D remains unclear. Germline CDR1 reads SGHTA; CDR2 reads FQGTGA. The CDR3 has 16 amino acids. V gave up 1 base and J gave up 2 bases, with 11 bases separating them. The chain's CDR3 is CASSLRRAGNTGELFF. The CDR3 DNA is TGTGCCAGCAGCTTAAGACGTGCAGGAAACACCGGGGAGCTGTTTTTT.

The chain links TRBV12-5 to TRBJ1-1, with 8 bases identical to TRBD1. The CDR3 length is 15 residues. J was trimmed by 2 bases and V by 5 bases; bases with no gene match: 7. Germline CDR1 and CDR2: LGHNT and FRNRAP. CDR3 in amino acids: CASGARTGGNTEAFF. In DNA, the CDR3 is TGTGCTAGTGGTGCCCGAACAGGGGGAAACACTGAAGCTTTCTTT.

V gene TRBV6-5 combines with J gene TRBJ2-7; the D gene is possibly TRBD1 (6 bases). The CDR3 runs to 18 residues. V lost 0 bases and J 3 bases, leaving 21 bases between the germline ends. CDR1 is MNHEY, CDR2 SVGAGI, per germline. The CDR3 loop reads CASSYSSPSGTIFYEQYF. The CDR3 DNA follows: TGTGCCAGCAGTTACTCTTCTCCTTCCGGGACAATCTTCTACGAGCAGTACTTC.

There are a few counts of this clonotype. The rearrangement joins TRBV7-3 to TRBJ2-1; 8 bases fit TRBD2. The CDR3 contains 13 residues. The junction had 4 bases not matched to a gene; V was cut back by 5 bases and J by 7 bases. CDR1 is SGHTA, CDR2 FQGTGA, per germline. CDR3 amino acids: CASSRLASNEQFF. Written as DNA, the CDR3 is TGTGCCAGCAGCCGACTAGCGTCAAATGAGCAGTTCTTC.

A remark on this clonotype: One base away lies a much larger clone, so this may be a sequencing read error. The chain uses TRBV7-2 and TRBJ2-5; the D is unclear. CDR3 length equals 15 residues. Trimming removed 9 bases at V and 1 base at J, with 18 bases between. Germline assignment: CDR1 SGHTA and CDR2 FQGNSA. CDR3 loop: CARSLEGYSQETQYF. The CDR3 nucleotides read TGTGCCAGAAGCCTAGAAGGGTACTCCCAAGAGACCCAGTACTTC.

This chain links TRBV5-1 with TRBJ2-7, with D possibly being TRBD1 or TRBD2 (5 bases each). V lost 3 bases and J 3 bases, leaving 13 bases between the germline ends. Germline V gene data show CDR1 as SGHRS and CDR2 as YFSETQ. The CDR3 has 14 amino acids. DNA for the CDR3: TGCGCCAGCAGCTGGACCGGGACCAACTACGAGCAGTACTTC. As protein: CASSWTGTNYEQYF.

V and J are TRBV12-3 or TRBV12-4 and TRBJ2-1; unclear D gene. V was pared by 1 base and J by 4 bases, with 11 bases between. The CDR3 sequence is 15 residues long. The CDR3 loop reads CASSLGSWSYNEQFF. The CDR3 DNA reads as TGTGCCAGCAGTTTAGGCAGCTGGAGTTACAATGAGCAGTTCTTC.

J is TRBJ2-7 and V is TRBV20-1; D perhaps matches TRBD1 (5 bases). Germline-derived CDR1 and CDR2 are DFQATT and SNEGSKA (reference sequence). This CDR3 region has 15 residues. Trimming left V 6 bases short and J 0 bases short, with 18 bases between. This chain's CDR3 is CSAQDTTTSSYEQYF. The CDR3 nucleotides read TGCAGTGCCCAGGACACAACTACCAGCTCCTACGAGCAGTACTTC.

This sequence joins TRBV7-9 and TRBJ1-4, with 9 bases that match TRBD1. The trim removed 4 bases at V and 8 bases at J, leaving 8 bases unmatched. Germline values: CDR1 SEHNR, CDR2 FQNEAQ (reference sequence). This CDR3 spans 15 amino acids. The CDR3 DNA sequence: TGTGCCAGCAGCTCCCCCGGACAGGGGCGAGAAAAACTGTTTTTT. Translation: CASSSPGQGREKLFF.

This chain joins TRBV27 and TRBJ1-2; D is ambiguous. The CDR3 covers 13 residues. Germline CDR1 reads MNHEY; CDR2 reads SMNVEV (reference sequence). V was clipped by 0 bases and J by 4 bases, with 6 bases between them. CDR3 residues: CASSLSISYGYTF. The CDR3 coding sequence is TGTGCCAGCAGTTTATCGATCAGCTATGGCTACACCTTC.

DNA for the CDR3: TGTGCCAGCAGCTTACTCCTAGCGGGGGGGCCTTTTTTCTATGAGCAGTTCTTC. Translation gives CASSLLLAGGPFFYEQFF. The chain couples TRBV11-2 to TRBJ2-1; TRBD2 agrees at 12 bases. The trim removed 2 bases at V and 8 bases at J, leaving 13 bases unmatched. Germline V lookup: CDR1 SGHAT, CDR2 FQNNGV. The CDR3 sequence is 18 residues long.

The chain couples TRBV7-6 to TRBJ2-5; TRBD2 matches at 9 bases. Germline V gene lookup returns CDR1 SGHVS and CDR2 FNYEAQ. The CDR3 spans 15 residues. The V gene end was trimmed by 1 base and the J gene end by 3 bases; junction bases not matched to a gene: 3. The CDR3 DNA follows: TGTGCCAGCAGCTTAGTGACTAGCGGTAAAGAGACCCAGTACTTC. Encoded protein: CASSLVTSGKETQYF.

This clonotype has a handful of counts. The chain links TRBV7-6 to TRBJ1-1; D is possibly TRBD1 (5 bases). Germline CDR1 SGHVS, CDR2 FNYEAQ. V was cut by 1 base and J by 0 bases, with 9 bases left in between. This CDR3 has 15 amino acids. CDR3 sequence reads: CASSLGKGVNTEAFF. The CDR3 nucleotides read TGTGCCAGCAGCTTAGGCAAAGGGGTGAACACTGAAGCTTTCTTT.

The chain is built from TRBV7-3 and TRBJ2-1; tentative D call: TRBD2 (5 bases). The germline gives CDR1 SGHTA, CDR2 FQGTGA. The V end was cut by 5 bases, the J end by 5 bases, with 19 bases between. CDR3 length: 16 amino acids. The CDR3 spells CASSPRGSVGDNEQFF. The CDR3 DNA reads as TGTGCCAGCAGCCCCCGGGGTAGCGTGGGAGACAATGAGCAGTTCTTC.

The V gene is TRBV7-9, the J gene TRBJ2-7; TRBD1 matches at 9 bases. Germline CDR1 is SEHNR and CDR2 is FQNEAQ (reference sequence). The CDR3 has 16 amino acids. V gave up 7 bases and J gave up 1 base; unmatched junction bases: 11. The CDR3 DNA follows: TGTGCCAGCACCCCATCTTCCGGGACAGGGTCCTACGAGCAGTACTTC. It is translated as CASTPSSGTGSYEQYF.

This clonotype was detected many times. The rearrangement uses TRBV7-2 and TRBJ2-1, with no clear D. V was clipped by 4 bases and J by 7 bases, with 14 bases between them. CDR3 length: 14 residues. Germline lookup yields CDR1 SGHTA and CDR2 FQGNSA. The DNA for the CDR3 is TGTGCCAGCAGCTCCCGCTGGCGAAGAAATGAGCAGTTCTTC. Translated: CASSSRWRRNEQFF.

This clonotype was picked up a small number of times. V is TRBV12-3 or TRBV12-4 and J is TRBJ2-3; 11 positions agree with TRBD1. Trimming removed 6 bases from V and 0 bases from J; junction bases left unmatched: 5. The CDR3 spans 16 residues. The DNA of the CDR3 is TGTGCCAGCAGCCCCGGGACAGGGGGTAGCACAGATACGCAGTATTTT. Its protein product is CASSPGTGGSTDTQYF.

This clonotype was found a few times. The chain links TRBV5-5 to TRBJ2-5; possibly TRBD1 for D (6 bases). Germline CDR1 reads SGHKS; CDR2 reads YYEKEE (reference sequence). This CDR3 spans 16 amino acids. Deletions cut 6 bases from V and 6 bases from J, with 24 bases between. In DNA, the CDR3 is TGTGCCAGCAACGACCCCGCGGACAGACCAGAGAAGACCCAGTACTTC. Residues: CASNDPADRPEKTQYF. Filled out from reference TRBV5-5 and TRBJ2-5, the complete variable domain reads DAGVTQSPTHLIKTRGQQVTLRCSPISGHKSVSWYQQVLGQGPQFIFQYYEKEERGRGNFPDRFSARQFPNYSSELNVNALLLGDSALYLCASNDPADRPEKTQYFGPGTRLLVL.